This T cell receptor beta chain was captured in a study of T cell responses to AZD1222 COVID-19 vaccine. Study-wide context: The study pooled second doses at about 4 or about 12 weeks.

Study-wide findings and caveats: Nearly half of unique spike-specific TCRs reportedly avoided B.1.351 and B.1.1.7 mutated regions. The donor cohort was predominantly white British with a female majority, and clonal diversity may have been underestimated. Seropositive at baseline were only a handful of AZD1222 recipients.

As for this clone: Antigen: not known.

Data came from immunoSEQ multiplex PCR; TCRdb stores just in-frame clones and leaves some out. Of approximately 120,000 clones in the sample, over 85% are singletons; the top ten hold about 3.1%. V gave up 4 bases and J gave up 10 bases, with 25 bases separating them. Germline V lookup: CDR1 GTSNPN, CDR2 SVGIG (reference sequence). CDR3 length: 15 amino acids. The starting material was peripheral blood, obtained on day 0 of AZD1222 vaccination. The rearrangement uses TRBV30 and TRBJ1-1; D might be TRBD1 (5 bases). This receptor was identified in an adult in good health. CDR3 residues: CAWIPGRRGSPRAFF. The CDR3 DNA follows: TGTGCCTGGATCCCGGGACGGCGAGGTTCACCCAGAGCTTTCTTT.